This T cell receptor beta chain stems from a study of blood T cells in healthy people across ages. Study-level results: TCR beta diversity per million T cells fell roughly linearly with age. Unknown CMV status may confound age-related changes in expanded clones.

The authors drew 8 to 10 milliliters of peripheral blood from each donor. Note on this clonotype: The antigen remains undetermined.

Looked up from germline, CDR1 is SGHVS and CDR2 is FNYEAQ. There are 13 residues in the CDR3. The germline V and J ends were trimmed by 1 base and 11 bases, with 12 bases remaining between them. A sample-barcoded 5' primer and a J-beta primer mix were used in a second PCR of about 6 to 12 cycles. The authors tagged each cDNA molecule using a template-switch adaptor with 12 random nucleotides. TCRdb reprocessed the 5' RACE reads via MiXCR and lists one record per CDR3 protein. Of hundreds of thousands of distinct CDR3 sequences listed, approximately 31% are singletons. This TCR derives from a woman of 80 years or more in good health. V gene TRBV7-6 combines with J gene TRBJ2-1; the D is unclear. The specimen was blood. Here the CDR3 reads CASSLGGRNKQFF. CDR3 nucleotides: TGTGCCAGCAGCTTAGGGGGTAGGAATAAGCAGTTCTTC.